This T cell receptor beta chain emerged from a study of blood T cell repertoires in COVID-19. In the study overall: There were acute and convalescent COVID-19 samples, and they came from the United States, Italy and Spain. PBMCs, B-cell-depleted T cells, or T cells were the source of the cDNA or gDNA that made up the material.

Original handling: Scientists estimated how many nucleated cells there were by amplifying reference gene primers. Using immunoSEQ multiplex PCR, the repertoire was profiled, and TCRdb retains in-frame clones only, with some absent. That table furnishes V, J and clone size, whereas the DNA furnished D and trimming. The repertoire holds roughly 250,000 clones, around 88% seen once, with more than 1% in the top ten. Those enrolled, adults aged about 18 to 95 years, came from roughly 23 US areas. The CDR3 contains 13 residues. Trimming removed 3 bases from V and 9 bases from J; junction bases left unmatched: 1. From germline, CDR1 is SGDLS and CDR2 YYNGEE.

Material: PBMCs or T cells enriched from blood (not recorded which). The receptor was isolated from a woman between 40 and 55 years old with acute COVID-19. The chain employs TRBV9 and TRBJ2-1, with 12 bases aligning to TRBD2. The CDR3 coding sequence is TGTGCCAGCAGCGAGACTAGCGGGAGTGAGCAGTTCTTC. Translated: CASSETSGSEQFF.